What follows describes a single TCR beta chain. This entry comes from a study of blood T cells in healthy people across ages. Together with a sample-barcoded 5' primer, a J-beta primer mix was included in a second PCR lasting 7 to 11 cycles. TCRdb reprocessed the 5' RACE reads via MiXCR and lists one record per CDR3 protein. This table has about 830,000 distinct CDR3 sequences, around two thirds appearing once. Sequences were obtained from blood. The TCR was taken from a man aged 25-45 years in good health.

The CDR3 loop is CASKKDSHEQYF. The CDR3 DNA reads as TGTGCCAGCAAGAAGGATAGCCACGAGCAGTACTTC. This rearrangement joins TRBV2 to TRBJ2-7, with D hard to call. This CDR3 is built from 12 residues. Germline loops: CDR1 SNHLY, CDR2 FYNNEI. The V end lost 7 bases, the J end lost 5 bases, and 12 bases lay between the germline ends.